The 12 T cell receptor beta chains in this list originate from one sample, sequenced in a study of cytomegalovirus exposure and HLA in healthy donors. Sequencing was performed with immunoSEQ multiplex PCR; in TCRdb, only in-frame clones are kept and a portion is missing. Here the sample spans about 160,000 clones, 85% to 90% being singletons. Source material: PBMCs. These receptors were collected from a man in his late teens or twenties in good health and CMV-seropositive.

This chain links TRBV5-1 with TRBJ2-3, with 10 positions matching TRBD1. There are 16 residues in the CDR3. Germline V lookup: CDR1 SGHRS, CDR2 YFSETQ. J gave up 2 bases and V 4 bases, and 7 bases lay outside the gene matches. The CDR3 loop reads CASSPAGTGATDTQYF. CDR3 DNA sequence: TGCGCCAGCAGCCCGGCCGGGACAGGGGCCACAGATACGCAGTATTTT.

This chain connects TRBV7-9 to TRBJ1-2, with D uncertain. Per the germline V gene, CDR1 is SEHNR and CDR2 is FQNEAQ (reference sequence). Trimming removed 5 bases from V and 4 bases from J, with 14 bases in between. This CDR3 has 14 residues. The CDR3 here is CASSHSSRSYGYTF. The CDR3 nucleotides read TGTGCCAGCAGCCACTCTAGCAGGTCCTATGGCTACACCTTC.

The chain employs TRBV18 and TRBJ2-3; D not certain. Trimming shortened V by 0 bases and J by 1 base, and 2 bases separated the two germline ends. Germline-derived CDR1 and CDR2 are KGHSH and LQKENI. The CDR3 sequence is 13 residues long. As DNA, the CDR3 is TGTGCCAGCTCACCACCCGGCACAGATACGCAGTATTTT. Amino acid sequence: CASSPPGTDTQYF. The full variable domain, rest sourced from reference TRBV18 and TRBJ2-3, is NAGVMQNPRHLVRRRGQEARLRCSPMKGHSHVYWYRQLPEEGLKFMVYLQKENIIDESGMPKERFSAEFPKEGPSILRIQQVVRGDSAAYFCASSPPGTDTQYFGPGTRLTVL.

CDR3 DNA: TGTGCCAGTAGCTGGATAGGCGGTGAAAAACTGTTTTTT. It is translated as CASSWIGGEKLFF. The chain combines TRBV19 with TRBJ1-4; D unresolved. With 6 bases removed from V and 7 bases from J, the gap between germline ends came to 12 bases. The CDR3 extends over 13 amino acids. The V gene's germline CDR1 is LNHDA and CDR2 SQIVND (reference sequence).

This clone showed up just once. The gene calls are TRBV15 and TRBJ2-3; D possibly corresponds to TRBD1 (5 bases). The CDR3 is 14 residues long. Trimming shortened V by 9 bases and J by 2 bases, and 15 bases separated the two germline ends. The germline CDR1 and CDR2 sequences are LNHNV and YYDKDF (reference sequence). The CDR3: CATTGSVLTDTQYF. The CDR3 DNA reads TGTGCCACTACAGGTTCGGTTCTCACAGATACGCAGTATTTT.

V is TRBV7-9 and J is TRBJ2-7; D possibly corresponds to TRBD1 (6 bases). CDR1 SEHNR and CDR2 FQNEAQ come from the germline V gene (reference sequence). The CDR3 length is 13 residues. V was cut by 7 bases and J by 1 base, with 11 bases left in between. CDR3 bases: TGTGCCAGCACCCTACAGGGTTCCTACGAGCAGTACTTC. This codes for CASTLQGSYEQYF.

The J gene is TRBJ2-7, the V gene TRBV18; D is perhaps TRBD1 (6 bases). Trimming stripped 2 bases from V and 4 bases from J, with 9 bases between. The V gene's germline CDR1 is KGHSH and CDR2 LQKENI. CDR3 length equals 13 residues. The CDR3: CASSPIQGYEQYF. Here the CDR3 DNA reads TGTGCCAGCTCACCAATACAGGGTTACGAGCAGTACTTC.

This clone was recorded once. The chain uses TRBV5-1 and TRBJ2-1; the D is unclear. V was trimmed by 0 bases and J by 6 bases, leaving 10 bases between them. The CDR3 runs to 14 residues. CDR1 is SGHRS, CDR2 YFSETQ, per germline. The CDR3 loop is CASSLDPGFNEQFF. The CDR3 DNA reads as TGCGCCAGCAGCTTGGATCCCGGGTTCAATGAGCAGTTCTTC.

The rearrangement links TRBV18 to TRBJ1-1, with TRBD1 as a possible D gene (6 bases). CDR1 KGHSH and CDR2 LQKENI come from the germline V gene. V lost 3 bases and J 2 bases, leaving 13 bases between the germline ends. The CDR3 has 15 amino acids. Here the CDR3 DNA reads TGTGCCAGCTCACCGACCGGGACACTAAACACTGAAGCTTTCTTT. Translation gives CASSPTGTLNTEAFF.

J is TRBJ2-1 and V is TRBV5-1, with TRBD1 matching 11 bases. Germline CDR1 is SGHRS and CDR2 is YFSETQ. With V trimmed by 0 bases and J by 10 bases, 3 bases remained unmatched. The CDR3 spans 14 residues. CDR3 sequence: CASSLDRDRGEQFF. Here the CDR3 DNA reads TGCGCCAGCAGCTTGGACCGGGACAGGGGGGAGCAGTTCTTC.

The chain combines TRBV2 with TRBJ2-2; a weak D match, TRBD2 (6 bases). Per germline, CDR1 SNHLY and CDR2 FYNNEI. The CDR3 is 14 residues long. V lost 7 bases and J lost 0, with 9 bases in between. This CDR3 reads CASKGGTNTGELFF. The CDR3 DNA sequence: TGTGCCAGCAAGGGCGGGACGAACACCGGGGAGCTGTTTTTT.

The chain recombines TRBV5-5 with TRBJ2-1, with 9 bases matching TRBD2. The V segment lost 0 bases and the J segment 6 bases; nucleotides outside the gene matches: 10. Germline V gene data show CDR1 as SGHKS and CDR2 as YYEKEE (reference sequence). The CDR3 consists of 17 residues. CDR3 DNA sequence: TGTGCCAGCAGCTTGGGCCCTCTAGCGGGATCGTTCAATGAGCAGTTCTTC. Protein sequence: CASSLGPLAGSFNEQFF.